Listed here are 26 T cell receptor beta chains from one sample, sequenced in a study of T cell repertoires in cytomegalovirus infection (dated by TCRdb to the late 2010s). TCRdb names Illumina HiSeq 1500 as the instrument used. Using fastp trimming at Q25 and MiXCR clonotype assembly, TCRdb reanalyzed the public sequencing data and kept in-frame beta chains. Merged by CDR3 protein, the rows form single entries marked with the most common genes and DNA. The sample profile shows some 77,000 distinct CDR3 sequences; about 4% of them were found once. Approximately 5% of the sample is held by the ten biggest clonotypes. Sequenced material: PBMCs. These receptors all come from a human donor in good health (CMV status not recorded). Some clones in this sample may be carry-over from other donors' samples.

This clonotype was counted ten times or more. The CDR3 reads CATHPTASGYNEQFF. Here the CDR3 DNA reads TGTGCCACCCACCCAACGGCTAGCGGCTACAATGAGCAGTTCTTC. This chain links TRBV10-3 with TRBJ2-1; TRBD2 matches 7 bases. V trimming: 10 bases; J trimming: 3 bases; junction bases outside the gene matches: 12. Germline CDR1 ENHRY, CDR2 SYGVKD. The CDR3 extends over 15 amino acids.

The sample holds many counts of this clonotype. The genes are TRBV6-5 and TRBJ2-5; 13 bases are shared with TRBD2. The CDR3 is made up of 16 amino acids. Germline trimming cut 2 bases from V and 10 bases from J; bases unmatched to any gene: 10. Germline assignment: CDR1 MNHEY and CDR2 SVGAGI. This chain's CDR3 is CASSYTRTSGGQGQYF. The CDR3 DNA is TGTGCCAGCAGTTACACCCGGACTAGCGGGGGACAGGGCCAGTACTTC.

This clonotype showed up many times. V gene TRBV4-3 combines with J gene TRBJ1-4; maybe TRBD1 (5 bases). V gave up 0 bases and J gave up 8 bases, with 16 bases separating them. CDR1 is LGHNA and CDR2 is YSLEER in the germline V gene. The CDR3 is 16 residues long. The CDR3 DNA follows: TGCGCCAGCAGCCAAGATTTACGTCAGGGAGGGGAAAAACTGTTTTTT. As protein: CASSQDLRQGGEKLFF.

Remarks on this clonotype: The germline gene is not matched at one end of the junction; a read error may be the cause. This chain uses TRBV7-3 with TRBJ2-3; TRBD1 aligns across 10 bases. Germline lookup yields CDR1 SGHTA and CDR2 FQGTGA. This CDR3 is built from 15 residues. CDR3 DNA: TGTGCCAGCAGCCTAATGACAGGGGGCGCCGATACGCAGTTTTTT. Its translation: CASSLMTGGADTQFF.

This clonotype has ten or more counts. This rearrangement joins TRBV29-1 to TRBJ1-6; D is ambiguous. Trimming left V 7 bases short and J 5 bases short, with 18 bases between. The CDR3 spans 15 residues. In germline, CDR1 is SQVTM, CDR2 ANQGSEA. CDR3 in amino acids: CSANPTAKNNSPLHF. CDR3 DNA: TGCAGCGCTAACCCGACCGCAAAGAATAATTCACCCCTCCACTTT. Supplemented by reference TRBV29-1 and TRBJ1-6, the full variable domain reads SAVISQKPSRDICQRGTSLTIQCQVDSQVTMMFWYRQQPGQSLTLIATANQGSEATYESGFVIDKFPISRPNLTFSTLTVSNMSPEDSSIYLCSANPTAKNNSPLHFGNGTRLTVT.

This clonotype was counted at least ten times. The chain couples TRBV6-2 or TRBV6-3 to TRBJ1-5; 9 bases are shared with TRBD1. The CDR3 covers 16 residues. Losses at the gene ends were 0 bases for V and 6 bases for J; bases not matched to a gene: 6. The germline gives CDR1 MNHEY, CDR2 SVGEGT. The CDR3 sequence is CASSYSGTGFAQPQHF. CDR3 sequence (DNA): TGTGCCAGCAGTTACTCGGGGACAGGGTTCGCTCAGCCCCAGCATTTT.

There are many counts of this clonotype. The chain joins TRBV2 to TRBJ2-1; D call uncertain. The germline V gene encodes CDR1 SNHLY and CDR2 FYNNEI. V gave up 8 bases and J gave up 3 bases, with 5 bases separating them. CDR3 length: 11 residues. This CDR3 is CASEVYNEQFF. CDR3 nucleotides: TGTGCCAGCGAGGTCTACAATGAGCAGTTCTTC.

In this sample, this clonotype turned up many times. The chain joins TRBV28 to TRBJ2-7; TRBD2 matches 8 bases. The CDR3 runs to 17 residues. V shed 2 bases and J 4 bases; nucleotides not matched to a gene: 13. CDR1 MDHEN and CDR2 SYDVKM come from the germline V gene. The CDR3 region is CASSLGGGQGWPYEQYF. DNA of the CDR3: TGTGCCAGCAGTTTAGGCGGGGGGCAGGGCTGGCCGTACGAGCAGTACTTC.

This clonotype was observed at least ten times. The chain combines TRBV11-2 with TRBJ2-5; the D gene is possibly TRBD1 (5 bases). CDR3 length: 13 residues. From germline, CDR1 is SGHAT and CDR2 FQNNGV. V lost 5 bases to trimming and J lost 4 bases, with 11 bases between them. In DNA, the CDR3 is TGTGCCAGCAGCCCGACAGCGTTAGAGACCCAGTACTTC. Protein: CASSPTALETQYF.

This clonotype has a count of ten or more. The chain has TRBV28 and TRBJ1-1; TRBD1 is a possible D gene (6 bases). Deletions cut 6 bases from V and 1 base from J, with 12 bases between. The CDR3 consists of 14 residues. The germline V gene encodes CDR1 MDHEN and CDR2 SYDVKM. The CDR3 loop reads CASRQRGQNTEAFF. The CDR3 nucleotides read TGTGCCAGCAGGCAGCGGGGACAGAACACTGAAGCTTTCTTT.

This clonotype has ten or more counts. The chain links TRBV7-9 to TRBJ1-1; 7 nucleotides align to TRBD1. The junction had 3 bases not matched to a gene; V was cut back by 5 bases and J by 6 bases. CDR1 is SEHNR, CDR2 FQNEAQ, per germline (reference sequence). This CDR3 spans 12 amino acids. The CDR3 loop is CASSMGTAEAFF. CDR3 bases: TGTGCCAGCAGCATGGGGACAGCTGAAGCTTTCTTT.

This clonotype has at least ten counts. V usage is TRBV20-1 and J usage is TRBJ2-1, with D possibly being TRBD1 (5 bases). This CDR3 has 14 residues. Germline V gene data show CDR1 as DFQATT and CDR2 as SNEGSKA (reference sequence). The V end lost 2 bases, the J end lost 0 bases, and 8 bases lay between the germline ends. CDR3 loop: CSARQGNSYNEQFF. DNA of the CDR3: TGCAGTGCTAGACAGGGAAACTCCTACAATGAGCAGTTCTTC.

This clonotype was seen repeatedly, ten times or more. The chain uses TRBV7-2 and TRBJ1-1; no clear D. CDR3 length: 11 residues. V dropped 5 bases and J dropped 3 bases, with 4 bases sitting between them. The germline CDR1 and CDR2 sequences are SGHTA and FQGNSA. CDR3 DNA sequence: TGTGCCAGCAGCCAGTACACTGAAGCTTTCTTT. Translation gives CASSQYTEAFF. Filled out from reference TRBV7-2 and TRBJ1-1, the complete variable domain reads GAGVSQSPSNKVTEKGKDVELRCDPISGHTALYWYRQSLGQGLEFLIYFQGNSAPDKSGLPSDRFSAERTGGSVSTLTIQRTQQEDSAVYLCASSQYTEAFFGQGTRLTVV.

This clonotype was picked up many times. The chain recombines TRBV28 with TRBJ1-2; 8 nucleotides agree with TRBD1. The CDR3 extends over 16 amino acids. The V and J ends lost 4 bases and 5 bases, in that order; junction bases with no gene match: 12. CDR1 is MDHEN and CDR2 is SYDVKM in the germline V gene. The CDR3 sequence is CASSSRTGRSWYGYTF. The CDR3 nucleotides read TGTGCCAGCAGTTCACGGACAGGGCGATCGTGGTATGGCTACACCTTC.

This clonotype was observed at least ten times. The chain links TRBV7-2 to TRBJ1-2, with unresolved D. Germline V gene sequence: CDR1 SGHTA, CDR2 FQGNSA. CDR3 length equals 12 residues. V gave up 2 bases and J gave up 6 bases, with 7 bases separating them. CDR3 in DNA: TGTGCCAGCAGCTTAATCGATCATGGCTACACCTTC. It specifies CASSLIDHGYTF. The whole variable domain, remainder taken from reference TRBV7-2 and TRBJ1-2, is GAGVSQSPSNKVTEKGKDVELRCDPISGHTALYWYRQSLGQGLEFLIYFQGNSAPDKSGLPSDRFSAERTGGSVSTLTIQRTQQEDSAVYLCASSLIDHGYTFGSGTRLTVV.

This clonotype was recorded at least ten times. V usage is TRBV7-2 and J usage is TRBJ2-3; no firm D call. The germline CDR1 and CDR2 sequences are SGHTA and FQGNSA. This CDR3 contains 16 residues. Trimming removed 1 base from V and 1 base from J, with 12 bases in between. CDR3 loop: CASSLGERWGTDTQYF. CDR3 bases: TGTGCCAGCAGCTTAGGCGAGAGGTGGGGCACAGATACGCAGTATTTT. Together with reference TRBV7-2 and TRBJ2-3, the CDR3 gives the full variable domain: GAGVSQSPSNKVTEKGKDVELRCDPISGHTALYWYRQSLGQGLEFLIYFQGNSAPDKSGLPSDRFSAERTGGSVSTLTIQRTQQEDSAVYLCASSLGERWGTDTQYFGPGTRLTVL.

This clonotype was seen ten or more times. The J gene is TRBJ1-1, the V gene TRBV7-6; D not resolved. The V end lost 2 bases, the J end lost 7 bases, and 8 bases lay between the germline ends. CDR1 SGHVS and CDR2 FNYEAQ come from the germline V gene. The CDR3 extends over 12 amino acids. The CDR3 reads CASSLNLGEAFF. In DNA form, the CDR3 reads TGTGCCAGCAGCTTAAACTTGGGTGAAGCTTTCTTT.

This clonotype has ten or more counts. One end of the junction fails to match germline, which may point to a read error. This CDR3 is CSVADRYEQCF. CDR3 bases: TGCAGCGTCGCGGACCGATACGAGCAGTGCTTC. This chain joins TRBV29-1 and TRBJ2-7; D gene unclear. Germline values: CDR1 SQVTM, CDR2 ANQGSEA. The CDR3 sequence is 11 residues long.

This clonotype was counted many times. The V gene is TRBV7-2, the J gene TRBJ1-1; D gene uncertain. Germline-derived CDR1 and CDR2 are SGHTA and FQGNSA. V shed 5 bases and J shed 5 bases, with 9 bases lying between them. There are 12 residues in the CDR3. The CDR3 loop reads CASSAIGTEAFF. The DNA of the CDR3 is TGTGCCAGCAGCGCTATCGGGACTGAAGCTTTCTTT. The full variable domain, rest sourced from reference TRBV7-2 and TRBJ1-1, is GAGVSQSPSNKVTEKGKDVELRCDPISGHTALYWYRQSLGQGLEFLIYFQGNSAPDKSGLPSDRFSAERTGGSVSTLTIQRTQQEDSAVYLCASSAIGTEAFFGQGTRLTVV.

This clonotype was detected ten times or more. The chain joins TRBV7-2 to TRBJ2-7; D unresolved. This CDR3 spans 13 amino acids. The germline V gene has CDR1 SGHTA and CDR2 FQGNSA. The V end lost 3 bases, the J end lost 5 bases, and 11 bases lay between the germline ends. CDR3 loop: CASSLYSLDEQYF. The CDR3 nucleotides are TGTGCCAGCAGCTTGTATAGCCTGGACGAGCAGTACTTC.

This clonotype was detected many times. The V gene is TRBV19, the J gene TRBJ2-1, with D perhaps matching TRBD2 (6 bases). Trimming left V 4 bases short and J 8 bases short, with 24 bases between. In germline, CDR1 is LNHDA, CDR2 SQIVND (reference sequence). This CDR3 comprises 17 residues. The CDR3 region has the DNA TGTGCCAGTAGTAAGAACGGAGGGACGGGAGTTTTCGATGAGCAGTTCTTC. Its translation: CASSKNGGTGVFDEQFF.

This clonotype was seen many times. The chain's CDR3 is CASSLSRPDGETQYF. The CDR3, as DNA: TGTGCCAGCAGCTTGAGTAGGCCCGACGGGGAGACCCAGTACTTC. The chain uses TRBV5-6 and TRBJ2-5, with unresolved D. CDR3 length: 15 residues. Between the trimmed V and J ends, which lost 1 base and 5 bases, there was a span of 15 bases. CDR1 SGHDT and CDR2 YYEEEE come from the germline V gene.

There are many counts of this clonotype. V and J are TRBV7-2 and TRBJ1-1; a possible D gene is TRBD1 (5 bases). Germline CDR1 reads SGHTA; CDR2 reads FQGNSA. V was trimmed by 1 base and J by 4 bases, leaving 16 bases between them. This CDR3 contains 16 residues. The CDR3 reads CASSLEAGTWITEAFF. CDR3 DNA: TGTGCCAGCAGCTTAGAGGCAGGGACCTGGATCACTGAAGCTTTCTTT.

This clonotype occurred many times. The junction differs from germline at one of its ends, possibly a read error. The rearrangement joins TRBV7-8 to TRBJ2-5; TRBD1 matches 7 bases. This CDR3 has 11 amino acids. Germline loops: CDR1 SGHVS, CDR2 FQNEAQ. DNA of the CDR3: TGTGCCAGCAGCTTAGGACAGGGTGTCTGCTTC. It yields the protein CASSLGQGVCF.

This clonotype was detected many times. The DNA of the CDR3 is TGTGCCAGCAGTTGGTACGCGGGACAGGGGATTGCAGATACGCAGTATTTT. This codes for CASSWYAGQGIADTQYF. The chain links TRBV7-9 to TRBJ2-3; 10 nucleotides match TRBD1. The length of the CDR3 is 17 residues. The V gene end was trimmed by 6 bases and the J gene end by 4 bases; junction bases not matched to a gene: 13. Germline-derived CDR1 and CDR2 are SEHNR and FQNEAQ (reference sequence).

Many counts were recorded for this clonotype. The V gene is TRBV10-3, the J gene TRBJ1-1; D is unclear. The CDR3 loop spans 13 amino acids. The germline V gene encodes CDR1 ENHRY and CDR2 SYGVKD. The V end lost 3 bases, the J end lost 0 bases, and 5 bases lay between the germline ends. In DNA, the CDR3 is TGTGCCATCAGTGACTCACTGAACACTGAAGCTTTCTTT. Translated: CAISDSLNTEAFF.